A single sample is the source of the 27 T cell receptor beta chains below, sequenced in a study of blood T cell repertoires in COVID-19 (dated by TCRdb to the early 2020s). Library prep was done by the immunoSEQ multiplex PCR assay. TCRdb retrieved this table from immuneACCESS and kept in-frame rearrangements only. Not all clones are present; in checked studies, unresolved V genes account for under half, and no reason is known for the remainder. The sample records approximately 470,000 clones, approximately 85% of which are singletons. The ten largest clones capture 3% to 4% of the sample. The sequencing input was peripheral blood. The source is a human donor in a cohort sampled during active COVID-19.

The V and J genes are TRBV14 and TRBJ1-4; D unresolved. V lost 4 bases and J 2 bases, leaving 8 bases between the germline ends. The germline V gene has CDR1 SGHDN and CDR2 FVKESK. The length of the CDR3 is 14 residues. The CDR3 nucleotides are TGTGCCAGCAGCCCTCGTTTGACTAATGAAAAACTGTTTTTT. It is translated as CASSPRLTNEKLFF.

This clone was seen a handful of times. J is TRBJ1-1 and V is TRBV30, with unresolved D. CDR3 length equals 11 residues. V lost 2 bases, J lost 5 bases, and 6 bases lay in between. Germline values: CDR1 GTSNPN, CDR2 SVGIG (reference sequence). CDR3 sequence: CAWSLRTEAFF. CDR3 bases: TGTGCCTGGAGTCTCCGGACTGAAGCTTTCTTT.

This clone appeared once. V gene TRBV9 combines with J gene TRBJ1-2; tentatively, D is TRBD1 (5 bases). V lost 3 bases to trimming and J lost 7 bases, with 19 bases between them. This CDR3 region has 15 residues. The germline V gene encodes CDR1 SGDLS and CDR2 YYNGEE. The CDR3 spells CASSAQRGGVGGYTF. In nucleotides, the CDR3 is TGTGCCAGCAGCGCCCAAAGGGGTGGGGTCGGTGGCTACACCTTC. Full variable domain (missing parts from reference TRBV9 and TRBJ1-2): DSGVTQTPKHLITATGQRVTLRCSPRSGDLSVYWYQQSLDQGLQFLIQYYNGEERAKGNILERFSAQQFPDLHSELNLSSLELGDSALYFCASSAQRGGVGGYTFGSGTRLTVV.

The chain uses TRBV7-9 and TRBJ1-3; D is uncertain. Germline values: CDR1 SEHNR, CDR2 FQNEAQ (reference sequence). The CDR3 covers 15 residues. V was pared by 1 base and J by 0 bases, with 7 bases between. CDR3 DNA sequence: TGTGCCAGCAGCTTAGTGGGGAGCTCTGGAAACACCATATATTTT. Translated: CASSLVGSSGNTIYF.

The V and J genes are TRBV5-1 and TRBJ2-2; tentatively, D is TRBD1 (5 bases). This CDR3 is built from 15 residues. V lost 7 bases, J lost 1 base, and 14 bases lay in between. The germline CDR1 and CDR2 sequences are SGHRS and YFSETQ. The CDR3 sequence is CASLQDAWNTGELFF. The CDR3 DNA reads TGCGCCAGCTTACAGGACGCCTGGAACACCGGGGAGCTGTTTTTT.

The chain has TRBV6-1 and TRBJ1-1; D is uncertain. The CDR3 extends over 14 amino acids. The germline CDR1 and CDR2 sequences are MNHNS and SASEGT. Trimming removed 0 bases at V and 5 bases at J, with 10 bases between. For the CDR3, the DNA is TGTGCCAGCAGTGAAGCGGGATGGGAGACTGAAGCTTTCTTT. Residues: CASSEAGWETEAFF.

The chain employs TRBV20-1 and TRBJ2-2; 10 bases are a match to TRBD2. CDR1 is DFQATT and CDR2 is SNEGSKA in the germline V gene (reference sequence). CDR3 length: 16 amino acids. V lost 3 bases, J lost 5 bases, and 9 bases stayed unmatched. The DNA for the CDR3 is TGCAGTGCTAGTAAGGTAGCGGGAGGATTGACCGGGGAGCTGTTTTTT. Its protein is CSASKVAGGLTGELFF.

The chain has TRBV24-1 and TRBJ2-2; D possibly corresponds to TRBD2 (6 bases). This CDR3 comprises 12 residues. Trimming removed 6 bases at V and 5 bases at J, with 6 bases between. Germline CDR1 reads KGHDR; CDR2 reads SFDVKD. DNA for the CDR3: TGTGCCACCAGTCGGGGGACCGGGGAGCTGTTTTTT. Translation: CATSRGTGELFF.

This chain connects TRBV24-1 to TRBJ2-3; 11 nucleotides agree with TRBD2. This CDR3 contains 16 residues. J gave up 4 bases and V 5 bases, and 7 bases lay outside the gene matches. The V gene's germline CDR1 is KGHDR and CDR2 SFDVKD. The CDR3 loop is CATSGPSGRSADTQYF. As DNA, the CDR3 is TGTGCCACCAGTGGCCCTAGCGGGAGGTCCGCAGATACGCAGTATTTT.

In its sample, this clone was seen once. The gene calls are TRBV10-3 and TRBJ2-5; 10 bases match TRBD2. CDR1 is ENHRY, CDR2 SYGVKD, per germline. This CDR3 is 16 amino acids long. V lost 0 bases, J lost 5 bases, and 6 bases stayed unmatched. CDR3 in amino acids: CAISESTAGGPETQYF. In DNA, the CDR3 is TGTGCCATCAGTGAGTCTACAGCGGGAGGGCCCGAGACCCAGTACTTC.

Only a few counts were recorded for this clone. The chain recombines TRBV3-1 (or the pseudogene TRBV3-2) with TRBJ2-2; D uncertain. Trimming shortened V by 0 bases and J by 3 bases, and 8 bases separated the two germline ends. There are 15 residues in the CDR3. CDR1 LGHDT and CDR2 YNNKEL come from the germline V gene (reference sequence). This CDR3 is CASSQETDYTGELFF. CDR3 coding DNA: TGTGCCAGCAGCCAAGAAACCGACTACACCGGGGAGCTGTTTTTT.

The rearrangement links TRBV30 to TRBJ2-1, with 7 positions matching TRBD2. V was clipped by 2 bases and J by 9 bases; unmatched bases: 13. CDR1 is GTSNPN and CDR2 is SVGIG in the germline V gene (reference sequence). This CDR3 comprises 15 residues. DNA for the CDR3: TGTGCCTGGAGTACAACTACACGACTAGCCACTGAGCAGTTCTTC. Translation: CAWSTTTRLATEQFF.

The chain links TRBV4-3 to TRBJ1-4; tentative D call: TRBD1 (5 bases). The germline V gene has CDR1 LGHNA and CDR2 YSLEER. V was pared by 6 bases and J by 7 bases, with 18 bases between. The length of the CDR3 is 15 residues. The DNA for the CDR3 is TGCGCCAGCAGACGAAGTCAGGGAAGAGGTGAAAAACTGTTTTTT. Translated, it gives CASRRSQGRGEKLFF.

The CDR3 spells CASSLGTGGINEQFF. In DNA, the CDR3 is TGTGCCAGCAGCTTAGGGACAGGGGGTATTAATGAGCAGTTCTTC. The chain couples TRBV7-2 to TRBJ2-1, with 10 bases that match TRBD1. This CDR3 is 15 amino acids long. The V gene's germline CDR1 is SGHTA and CDR2 FQGNSA. With V trimmed by 1 base and J by 7 bases, 4 bases remained unmatched.

This sequence joins TRBV19 and TRBJ2-5; no reliable D call. V lost 5 bases, J lost 2 bases, and 9 bases lay in between. Germline V CDR1 and CDR2: LNHDA, SQIVND (reference sequence). The CDR3 length is 13 residues. The CDR3 DNA sequence: TGTGCCAGTAGTTGGGCAGGACAAGAGACCCAGTACTTC. This encodes CASSWAGQETQYF.

The chain has TRBV19 and TRBJ2-5; 9 nucleotides agree with TRBD1. The V gene end was trimmed by 5 bases and the J gene end by 2 bases; junction bases not matched to a gene: 18. The CDR3 has 19 residues. The germline gives CDR1 LNHDA, CDR2 SQIVND (reference sequence). The CDR3, as DNA: TGTGCCAGTAGTCCGCTTACCCCCGGGACAGGGCCTGATCAAGAGACCCAGTACTTC. Its protein is CASSPLTPGTGPDQETQYF.

This chain connects TRBV19 to TRBJ2-4; possibly TRBD2 for D (5 bases). The germline V gene encodes CDR1 LNHDA and CDR2 SQIVND (reference sequence). Trimming pared 3 bases from V and 0 bases from J, leaving 21 bases between. CDR3 size: 19 residues. The CDR3 region has the DNA TGTGCCAGTAGTATGGACGTCCCGGGGTCGGCGCTAGCCAAAAACATTCAGTACTTC. This encodes CASSMDVPGSALAKNIQYF.

This clone was seen only once. The DNA of the CDR3 is TGTGCCAGCAGTTATGCCGCCGTCCCAGTCCAGTACTTC. Protein product: CASSYAAVPVQYF. The chain employs TRBV6-2 or TRBV6-3 and TRBJ2-7; no firm D call. The CDR3 loop spans 13 amino acids. The V gene's germline CDR1 is MNHEY and CDR2 SVGEGT. The V end lost 3 bases, the J end lost 10 bases, and 16 bases lay between the germline ends.

This chain links TRBV19 with TRBJ2-1; tentatively, D is TRBD1 (5 bases). The V end was cut by 3 bases, the J end by 4 bases, with 16 bases between. The germline CDR1 and CDR2 sequences are LNHDA and SQIVND (reference sequence). This CDR3 contains 16 residues. The CDR3 nucleotides are TGTGCCAGTAGTATCCGGGCGTTGGACACTTACAATGAGCAGTTCTTC. Encoded protein: CASSIRALDTYNEQFF.

The chain uses TRBV2 and TRBJ1-4; a weak D match, TRBD1 (6 bases). V was cut by 4 bases and J by 4 bases, with 16 bases left in between. The germline V gene encodes CDR1 SNHLY and CDR2 FYNNEI. There are 16 residues in the CDR3. The CDR3 spells CASSGRTAEVNEKLFF. The DNA of the CDR3 is TGTGCCAGCAGTGGGCGGACAGCGGAAGTTAATGAAAAACTGTTTTTT.

This chain links TRBV24-1 with TRBJ1-5; D perhaps matches TRBD1 (5 bases). The V end lost 0 bases, the J end lost 5 bases, and 25 bases lay between the germline ends. CDR1 is KGHDR, CDR2 SFDVKD, per germline. This CDR3 is built from 20 residues. Here the CDR3 DNA reads TGTGCCACCAGTGATTTGGACGACAAGGGACTAACTAATACTTATCAGCCCCAGCATTTT. Its protein product is CATSDLDDKGLTNTYQPQHF.

This clone appeared many times. The CDR3 region is CASSLVRGGGTEAFF. CDR3 nucleotides: TGTGCCAGCAGCCTTGTCAGGGGCGGAGGCACTGAAGCTTTCTTT. This chain connects TRBV6-5 to TRBJ1-1; maybe TRBD1 (6 bases). Trimming stripped 6 bases from V and 4 bases from J, with 18 bases between. Germline loops: CDR1 MNHEY, CDR2 SVGAGI. This CDR3 has 15 residues.

Remarks on this clone: Being one base from a much bigger clone, this may be a read error. V is TRBV28 and J is TRBJ2-1; 9 bases map to TRBD2. CDR3 size: 13 residues. V was clipped by 6 bases and J by 8 bases; unmatched bases: 5. CDR1 is MDHEN and CDR2 is SYDVKM in the germline V gene. The CDR3 DNA is TGTGCCAGCAGCCCCGGGACTAGCTATGAGCAGTTCTTC. Translating it yields CASSPGTSYEQFF. The variable domain in full, completed from reference TRBV28 and TRBJ2-1, reads DVKVTQSSRYLVKRTGEKVFLECVQDMDHENMFWYRQDPGLGLRLIYFSYDVKMKEKGDIPEGYSVSREKKERFSLILESASTNQTSMYLCASSPGTSYEQFFGPGTRLTVL.

This clone has just a few counts. The chain uses TRBV7-3 and TRBJ2-3; 7 nucleotides agree with TRBD2. V shed 7 bases, J shed 4 bases, and the junction held 8 bases outside the gene matches. Per germline, CDR1 SGHTA and CDR2 FQGTGA. CDR3 length: 14 residues. The CDR3 protein is CASTVGRESDTQYF. Written as DNA, the CDR3 is TGTGCCAGCACCGTAGGGAGGGAGTCAGATACGCAGTATTTT.

This clone has a single count. The chain links TRBV18 to TRBJ2-7, with 12 nucleotides matching TRBD1. The CDR3 extends over 15 amino acids. Trimming took 3 bases from V and 7 from J; bases not matched to a gene: 7. CDR1 is KGHSH and CDR2 is LQKENI in the germline V gene. CDR3 loop: CASSPPGTGGKEQYF. In nucleotides, the CDR3 is TGTGCCAGCTCACCCCCCGGGACAGGGGGCAAAGAGCAGTACTTC. The full variable domain, with the rest looked up from reference TRBV18 and TRBJ2-7, is NAGVMQNPRHLVRRRGQEARLRCSPMKGHSHVYWYRQLPEEGLKFMVYLQKENIIDESGMPKERFSAEFPKEGPSILRIQQVVRGDSAAYFCASSPPGTGGKEQYFGPGTRLTVT.

The rearrangement links TRBV9 to TRBJ1-3, with 8 bases that match TRBD1. The V gene end was trimmed by 0 bases and the J gene end by 3 bases; junction bases not matched to a gene: 5. The CDR3 contains 16 residues. Looked up from germline, CDR1 is SGDLS and CDR2 is YYNGEE. CDR3: CASSVGQGASGNTIYF. CDR3 coding DNA: TGTGCCAGCAGCGTAGGGCAGGGGGCGAGTGGAAACACCATATATTTT.

The V call is TRBV21-1, the J call TRBJ1-5; no DNA check was done on the table's D call, TRBD1. TRBV21-1 counts as a pseudogene. The CDR3 covers 14 residues. The CDR3 spells CASSRQGNNQPQHF. The CDR3 bases are TGTGCCAGCAGCCGACAGGGAAACAATCAGCCCCAGCATTTT.